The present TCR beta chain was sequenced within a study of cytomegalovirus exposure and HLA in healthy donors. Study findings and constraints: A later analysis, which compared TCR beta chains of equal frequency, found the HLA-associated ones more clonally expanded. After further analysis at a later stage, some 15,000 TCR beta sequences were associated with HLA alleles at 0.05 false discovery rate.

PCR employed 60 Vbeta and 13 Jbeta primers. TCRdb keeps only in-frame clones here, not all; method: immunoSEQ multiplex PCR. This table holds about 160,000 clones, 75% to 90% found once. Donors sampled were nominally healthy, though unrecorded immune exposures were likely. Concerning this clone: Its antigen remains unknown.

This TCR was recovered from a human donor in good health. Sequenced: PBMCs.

The CDR3 DNA reads as TGCGCCAGCAGCTTGGAGACAGGGGGAGGTGGAGGTGGCTACACCTTC. Residues: CASSLETGGGGGGYTF. This chain uses TRBV5-1 with TRBJ1-2, with 9 nucleotides matching TRBD1. This CDR3 is 16 amino acids long. V was clipped by 0 bases and J by 7 bases; unmatched bases: 10. Germline values: CDR1 SGHRS, CDR2 YFSETQ.